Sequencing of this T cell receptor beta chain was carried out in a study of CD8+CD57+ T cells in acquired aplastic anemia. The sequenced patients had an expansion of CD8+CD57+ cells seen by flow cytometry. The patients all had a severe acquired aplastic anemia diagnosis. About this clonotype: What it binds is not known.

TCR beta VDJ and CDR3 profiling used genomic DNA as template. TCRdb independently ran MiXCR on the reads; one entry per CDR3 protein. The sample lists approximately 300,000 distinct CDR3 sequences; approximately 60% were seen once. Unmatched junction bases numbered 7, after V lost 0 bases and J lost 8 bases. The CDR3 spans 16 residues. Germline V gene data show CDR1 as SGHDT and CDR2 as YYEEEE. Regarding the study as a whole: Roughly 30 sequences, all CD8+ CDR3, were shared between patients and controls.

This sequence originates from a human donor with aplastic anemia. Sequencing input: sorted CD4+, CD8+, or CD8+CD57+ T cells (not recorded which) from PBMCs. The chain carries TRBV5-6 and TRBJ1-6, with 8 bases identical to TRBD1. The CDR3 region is CASSLVSGGAYSPLHF. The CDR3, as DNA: TGTGCCAGCAGCTTGGTGTCAGGGGGCGCTTATTCACCCCTCCACTTT.